This TCR beta chain comes out of a study of beta chain features in type 1 diabetes. Expressed TCRB transcripts got sequenced, as all isolated RNA was reverse transcribed. Sequencing used immunoSEQ multiplex PCR; TCRdb keeps in-frame clones, though not all of them. The data show about 40,000 clones, with about half seen just once and 0.72% held by the top ten. This clone was found a few times. Germline V gene sequence: CDR1 SGHAT, CDR2 FQNNGV. The CDR3 is 14 residues long. The junction had 8 bases not matched to a gene; V was cut back by 4 bases and J by 5 bases. Sequenced sample: central memory CD4+ T cells from blood. The clonotype originates from a woman aged 18-29 years in good health. V usage is TRBV11-2 and J usage is TRBJ2-7; 7 bases align to TRBD2. CDR3 nucleotide sequence: TGTGCCAGCAGCTGGGGCGGGAGTGGAAACGAGCAGTACTTC. Its translation: CASSWGGSGNEQYF. Drawing the rest from reference TRBV11-2 and TRBJ2-7, the complete variable domain is EAGVAQSPRYKIIEKRQSVAFWCNPISGHATLYWYQQILGQGPKLLIQFQNNGVVDDSQLPKDRFSAERLKGVDSTLKIQPAKLEDSAVYLCASSWGGSGNEQYFGPGTRLTVT.